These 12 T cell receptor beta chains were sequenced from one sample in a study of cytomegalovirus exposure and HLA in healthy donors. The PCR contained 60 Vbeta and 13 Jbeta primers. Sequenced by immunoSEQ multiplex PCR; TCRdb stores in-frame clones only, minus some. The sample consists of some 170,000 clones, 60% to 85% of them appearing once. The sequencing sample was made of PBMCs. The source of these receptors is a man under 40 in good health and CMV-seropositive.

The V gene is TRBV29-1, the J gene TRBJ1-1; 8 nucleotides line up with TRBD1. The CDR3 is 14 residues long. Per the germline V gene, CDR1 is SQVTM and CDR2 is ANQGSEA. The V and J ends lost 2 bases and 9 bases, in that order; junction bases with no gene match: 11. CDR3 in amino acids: CSVERGLARGQAFF. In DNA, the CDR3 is TGCAGCGTTGAAAGGGGTCTAGCCAGGGGGCAAGCTTTCTTT.

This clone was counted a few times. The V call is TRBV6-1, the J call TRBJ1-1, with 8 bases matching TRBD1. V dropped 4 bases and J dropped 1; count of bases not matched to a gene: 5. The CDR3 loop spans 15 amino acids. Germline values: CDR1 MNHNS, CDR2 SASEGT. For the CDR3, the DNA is TGTGCCAGCAGTGGGGCCACAGGGGGGAACACTGAAGCTTTCTTT. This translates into CASSGATGGNTEAFF.

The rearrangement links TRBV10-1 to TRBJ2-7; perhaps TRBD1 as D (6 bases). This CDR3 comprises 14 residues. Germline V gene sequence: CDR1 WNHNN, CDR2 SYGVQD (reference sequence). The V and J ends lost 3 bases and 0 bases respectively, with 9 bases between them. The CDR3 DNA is TGCGCCAGCAGTGATCAGGGGAACTCCTACGAGCAGTACTTC. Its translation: CASSDQGNSYEQYF.

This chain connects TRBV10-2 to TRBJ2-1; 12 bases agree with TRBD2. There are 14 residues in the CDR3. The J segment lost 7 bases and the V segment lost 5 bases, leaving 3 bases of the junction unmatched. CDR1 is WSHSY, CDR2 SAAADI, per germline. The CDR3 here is CASSPLAGGNEQFF. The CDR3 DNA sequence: TGCGCCAGCAGTCCCCTAGCGGGGGGGAATGAGCAGTTCTTC.

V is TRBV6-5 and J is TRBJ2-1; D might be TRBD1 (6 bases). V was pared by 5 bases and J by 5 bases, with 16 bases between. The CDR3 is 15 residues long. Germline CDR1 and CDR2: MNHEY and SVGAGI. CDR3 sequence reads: CASSTTGSGNNEQFF. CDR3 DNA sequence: TGTGCCAGCAGTACTACAGGGTCGGGTAACAATGAGCAGTTCTTC.

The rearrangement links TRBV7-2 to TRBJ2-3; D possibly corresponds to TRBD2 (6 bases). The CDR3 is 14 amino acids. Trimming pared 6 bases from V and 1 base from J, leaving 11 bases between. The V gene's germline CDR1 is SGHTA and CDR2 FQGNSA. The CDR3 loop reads CASSWRGGTDTQYF. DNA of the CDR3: TGTGCCAGCAGTTGGCGGGGAGGCACAGATACGCAGTATTTT.

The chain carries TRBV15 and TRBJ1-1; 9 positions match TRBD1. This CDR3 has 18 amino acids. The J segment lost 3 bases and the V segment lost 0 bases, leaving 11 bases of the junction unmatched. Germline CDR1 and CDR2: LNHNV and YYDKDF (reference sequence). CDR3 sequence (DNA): TGTGCCACCAGCAGAGACCATACAGGGGGCCCTTTGGACACTGAAGCTTTCTTT. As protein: CATSRDHTGGPLDTEAFF.

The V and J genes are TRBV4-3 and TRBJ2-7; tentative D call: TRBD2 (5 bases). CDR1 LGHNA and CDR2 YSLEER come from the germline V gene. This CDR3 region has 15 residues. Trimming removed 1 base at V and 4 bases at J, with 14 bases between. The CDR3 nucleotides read TGCGCCAGCAGCCAAGCGGCTAGCACTAATTACGAGCAGTACTTC. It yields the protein CASSQAASTNYEQYF.

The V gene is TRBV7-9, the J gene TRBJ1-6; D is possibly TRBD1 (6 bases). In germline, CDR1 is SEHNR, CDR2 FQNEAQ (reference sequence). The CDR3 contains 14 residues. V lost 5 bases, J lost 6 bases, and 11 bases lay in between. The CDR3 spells CASSPGHINSPLHF. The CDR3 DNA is TGTGCCAGCAGCCCGGGACATATTAATTCACCCCTCCACTTT.

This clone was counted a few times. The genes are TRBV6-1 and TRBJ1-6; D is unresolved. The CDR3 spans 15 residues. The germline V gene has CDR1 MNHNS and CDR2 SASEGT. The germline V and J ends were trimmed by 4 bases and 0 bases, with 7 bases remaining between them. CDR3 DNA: TGTGCCAGCAGTGTCCTAGGCTCCTATAATTCACCCCTCCACTTT. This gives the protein CASSVLGSYNSPLHF.

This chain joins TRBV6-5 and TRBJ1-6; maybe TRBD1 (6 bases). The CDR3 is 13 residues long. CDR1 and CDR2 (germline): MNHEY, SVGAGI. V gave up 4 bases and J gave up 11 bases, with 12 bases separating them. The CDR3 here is CASSSQGQTPLHF. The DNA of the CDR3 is TGTGCCAGCAGTTCACAGGGTCAGACACCCCTCCACTTT.

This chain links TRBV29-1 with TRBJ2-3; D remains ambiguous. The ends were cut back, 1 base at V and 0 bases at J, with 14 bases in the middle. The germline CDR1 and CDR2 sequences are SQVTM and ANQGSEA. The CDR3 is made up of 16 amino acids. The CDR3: CSVEGSQDTSTDTQYF. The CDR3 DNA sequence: TGCAGCGTTGAAGGGTCGCAAGACACTAGCACAGATACGCAGTATTTT.